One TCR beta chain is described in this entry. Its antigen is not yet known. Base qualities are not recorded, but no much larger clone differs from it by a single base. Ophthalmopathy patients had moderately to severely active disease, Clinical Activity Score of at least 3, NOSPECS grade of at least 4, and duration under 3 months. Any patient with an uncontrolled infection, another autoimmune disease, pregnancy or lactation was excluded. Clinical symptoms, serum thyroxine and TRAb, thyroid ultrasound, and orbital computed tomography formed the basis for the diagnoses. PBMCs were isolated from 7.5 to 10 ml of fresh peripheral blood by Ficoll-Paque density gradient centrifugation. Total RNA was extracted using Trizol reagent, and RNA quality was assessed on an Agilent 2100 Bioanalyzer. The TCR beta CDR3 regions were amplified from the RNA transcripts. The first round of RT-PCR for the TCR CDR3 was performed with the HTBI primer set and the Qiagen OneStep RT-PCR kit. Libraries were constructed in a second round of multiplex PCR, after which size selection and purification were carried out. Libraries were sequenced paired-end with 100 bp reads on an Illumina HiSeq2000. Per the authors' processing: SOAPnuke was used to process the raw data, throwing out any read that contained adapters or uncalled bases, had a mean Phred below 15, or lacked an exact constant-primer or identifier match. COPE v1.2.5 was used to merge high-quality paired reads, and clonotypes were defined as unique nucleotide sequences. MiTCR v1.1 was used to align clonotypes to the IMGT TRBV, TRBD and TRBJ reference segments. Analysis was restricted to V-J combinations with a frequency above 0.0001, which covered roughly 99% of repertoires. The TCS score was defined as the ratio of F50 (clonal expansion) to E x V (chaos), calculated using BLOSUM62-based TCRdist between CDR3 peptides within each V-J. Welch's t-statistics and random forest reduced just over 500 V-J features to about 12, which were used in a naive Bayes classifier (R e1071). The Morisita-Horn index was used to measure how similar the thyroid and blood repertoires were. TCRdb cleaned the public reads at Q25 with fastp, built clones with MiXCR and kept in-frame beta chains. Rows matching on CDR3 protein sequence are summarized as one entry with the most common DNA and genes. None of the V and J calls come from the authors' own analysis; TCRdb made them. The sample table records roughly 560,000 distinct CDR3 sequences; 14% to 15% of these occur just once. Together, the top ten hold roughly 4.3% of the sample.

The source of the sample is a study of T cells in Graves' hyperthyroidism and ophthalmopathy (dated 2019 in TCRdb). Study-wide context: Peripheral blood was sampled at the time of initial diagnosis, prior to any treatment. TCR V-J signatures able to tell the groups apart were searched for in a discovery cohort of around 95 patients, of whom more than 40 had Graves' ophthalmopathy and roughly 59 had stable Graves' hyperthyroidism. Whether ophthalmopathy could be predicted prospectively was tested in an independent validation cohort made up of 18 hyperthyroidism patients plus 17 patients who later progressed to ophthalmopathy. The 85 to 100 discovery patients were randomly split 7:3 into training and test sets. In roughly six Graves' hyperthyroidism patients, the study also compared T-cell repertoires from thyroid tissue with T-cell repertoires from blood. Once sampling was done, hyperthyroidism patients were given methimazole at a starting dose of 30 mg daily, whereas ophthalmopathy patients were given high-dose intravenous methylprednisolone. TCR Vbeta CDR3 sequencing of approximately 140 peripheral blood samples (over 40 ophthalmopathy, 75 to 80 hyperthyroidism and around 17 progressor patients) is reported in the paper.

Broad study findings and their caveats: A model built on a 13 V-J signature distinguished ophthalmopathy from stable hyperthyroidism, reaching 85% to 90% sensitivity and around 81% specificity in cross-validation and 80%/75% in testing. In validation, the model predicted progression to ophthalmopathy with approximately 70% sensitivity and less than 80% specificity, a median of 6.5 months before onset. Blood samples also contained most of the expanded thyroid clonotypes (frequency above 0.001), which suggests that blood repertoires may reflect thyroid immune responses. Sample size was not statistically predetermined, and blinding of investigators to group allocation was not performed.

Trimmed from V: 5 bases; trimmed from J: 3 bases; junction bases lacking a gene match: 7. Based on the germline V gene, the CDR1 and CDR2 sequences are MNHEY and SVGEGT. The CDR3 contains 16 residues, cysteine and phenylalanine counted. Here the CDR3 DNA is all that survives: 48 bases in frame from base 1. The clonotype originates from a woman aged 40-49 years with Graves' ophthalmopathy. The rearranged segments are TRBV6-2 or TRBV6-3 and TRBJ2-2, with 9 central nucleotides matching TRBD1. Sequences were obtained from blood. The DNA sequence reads TGTGCCAGCAGTCAAACCGGGACAGGGTACACCGGGGAGCTGTTTTTT. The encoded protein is CASSQTGTGYTGELFF.